The rows below give T cell receptor beta chains drawn from one sample of a study of multiple sclerosis patients with progressive multifocal leukoencephalopathy. Clones were read by immunoSEQ multiplex PCR, and TCRdb kept only the in-frame ones, dropping some. This table holds about 30,000 clones, roughly 90% found once. Material: PBMCs, obtained from a patient treated with natalizumab. Source of these receptors: a human donor with multiple sclerosis. Each CDR3 is given with its conserved first and last residue. Fields, in order: clone size, J gene, V gene, D gene, CDR3 protein, CDR3 DNA. The D gene is left open where the match is weak. The size field is filled for only some rows; it gives once, few, many or a size class.

-,TRBJ2-1,TRBV28,TRBD2,CASSTGTSGSREQFF,TGTGCCAGCTCGACCGGGACTAGCGGGAGTCGAGAGCAGTTCTTC
-,TRBJ1-1,TRBV5-1,-,CASSLNTEAFF,TGCGCCAGCTCCTTGAACACTGAAGCTTTCTTT
-,TRBJ1-1,TRBV28,-,CASSPGRVNTEAFF,TGTGCCAGCAGTCCCGGACGGGTGAACACTGAAGCTTTCTTT
-,TRBJ2-1,TRBV19,-,CASSIGTLGEQFF,TGTGCCAGTAGTATAGGGACCCTTGGTGAGCAGTTCTTC
-,TRBJ1-2,TRBV2,-,CASSENKYYGYTF,TGTGCCAGCAGTGAAAACAAGTACTATGGCTACACCTTC
once,TRBJ1-2,TRBV28,-,CASSLPGPNYGYTF,TGTGCCAGCAGTTTACCGGGGCCGAACTATGGCTACACCTTC
-,TRBJ2-1,TRBV5-1,TRBD1,CASSLGVSGTGEQFF,TGCGCCAGCAGCTTGGGCGTGTCAGGGACAGGTGAGCAGTTCTTC
-,TRBJ2-1,TRBV2,-,CASSGQVSNNEQFF,TGTGCCAGCAGTGGACAGGTCTCCAACAATGAGCAGTTCTTC
-,TRBJ2-1,TRBV4-1,-,CASSQDPGIYNEQFF,TGCGCCAGCAGCCAAGATCCAGGAATCTACAATGAGCAGTTCTTC
-,TRBJ1-1,TRBV5-1,-,CASQMTVNTEAFF,TGCGCCAGCCAGATGACAGTGAACACTGAAGCTTTCTTT
-,TRBJ1-2,TRBV28,-,CASSLQGPYGYTF,TGTGCCAGCAGCCTCCAGGGGCCCTATGGCTACACCTTC
-,TRBJ2-1,TRBV18,-,CASSPTRDGRNEQFF,TGTGCCAGCTCACCAACGAGGGATGGAAGGAATGAGCAGTTCTTC
few,TRBJ2-1,TRBV6-6,-,CASSYGESSYNEQFF,TGTGCCAGCAGTTACGGGGAGAGCTCCTACAATGAGCAGTTCTTC
-,TRBJ2-7,TRBV9,-,CASSGGRGSYEQYF,TGTGCCAGCAGCGGAGGCAGGGGCAGCTACGAGCAGTACTTC
-,TRBJ2-1,TRBV6-4,TRBD1,CASSDRGAGQGDEQFF,TGTGCCAGCAGTGACCGTGGGGCGGGACAGGGGGATGAGCAGTTCTTC
-,TRBJ2-1,TRBV7-3,TRBD2,CASSLGTSNEQFF,TGTGCCAGCAGCCTCGGGACTAGTAATGAGCAGTTCTTC